A selection of T cell receptor beta chains follows, all from one sample in a study of control samples from healthy donors and cancer patients. Generated by immunoSEQ multiplex PCR, the TCRdb table keeps only in-frame clones and is missing some. Of some 150,000 clones listed, about 90% are singletons. The sample was blood. These receptors were collected from a man aged 18 to 29 in good health. CDR3s include the opening cysteine and the closing phenylalanine or tryptophan. Each record gives: clone size, V gene, J gene, D gene, CDR3 protein, CDR3 DNA. The D gene is left open where the match is weak. A clone size is listed for some rows: how often the clone was seen (once, few, many), or a class if it is expanded.

abundance: -; v_gene: TRBV5-1; j_gene: TRBJ2-1; d_gene: -; CDR3aa: CASSLGNEQFF; CDR3nt: TGCGCCAGCAGCTTGGGGAATGAGCAGTTCTTC
abundance: -; v_gene: TRBV3-1/TRBV3-2; j_gene: TRBJ2-5; d_gene: -; CDR3aa: CASSPNQETQYF; CDR3nt: TGTGCCAGCAGCCCGAACCAAGAGACCCAGTACTTC
abundance: once; v_gene: TRBV5-1; j_gene: TRBJ1-1; d_gene: -; CDR3aa: CASSLDGSNTEAFF; CDR3nt: TGCGCCAGCAGCTTGGATGGGTCAAACACTGAAGCTTTCTTT
abundance: -; v_gene: TRBV7-9; j_gene: TRBJ2-7; d_gene: -; CDR3aa: CASIAKGSYEQYF; CDR3nt: TGTGCCTCAATTGCGAAGGGCTCCTACGAGCAGTACTTC
abundance: -; v_gene: TRBV23-1; j_gene: TRBJ1-2; d_gene: -; CDR3aa: CASSQSQRFQDDGYTF; CDR3nt: TGCGCCAGCAGTCAATCACAACGATTCCAGGACGATGGCTACACCTTC
abundance: -; v_gene: TRBV2; j_gene: TRBJ2-3; d_gene: -; CDR3aa: CASSEGAASTDTQYF; CDR3nt: TGTGCCAGCAGTGAAGGAGCAGCTAGCACAGATACGCAGTATTTT
abundance: -; v_gene: TRBV2; j_gene: TRBJ1-2; d_gene: -; CDR3aa: CASRETNYGYTF; CDR3nt: TGTGCCAGCAGAGAGACCAACTATGGCTACACCTTC
abundance: -; v_gene: TRBV9; j_gene: TRBJ1-1; d_gene: -; CDR3aa: CASSVAPNTEAFF; CDR3nt: TGTGCCAGCAGCGTAGCTCCGAACACTGAAGCTTTCTTT
abundance: -; v_gene: TRBV19; j_gene: TRBJ1-5; d_gene: -; CDR3aa: CASSIGGGQPQHF; CDR3nt: TGTGCCAGTAGTATAGGGGGGGGTCAGCCCCAGCATTTT
abundance: -; v_gene: TRBV7-9; j_gene: TRBJ2-5; d_gene: -; CDR3aa: CASSTGQGETQYF; CDR3nt: TGTGCCAGCAGCACCGGGCAGGGAGAGACCCAGTACTTC
abundance: -; v_gene: TRBV7-9; j_gene: TRBJ2-1; d_gene: -; CDR3aa: CASSYGGYNEQFF; CDR3nt: TGTGCCAGCAGCTATGGCGGATACAATGAGCAGTTCTTC
abundance: -; v_gene: TRBV20-1; j_gene: TRBJ2-7; d_gene: -; CDR3aa: CSASDRVGAAF; CDR3nt: TGCAGTGCTAGTGATAGAGTCGGTGCGGCATTC
abundance: -; v_gene: TRBV5-1; j_gene: TRBJ2-5; d_gene: TRBD1; CDR3aa: CASSGRDRVQETQYF; CDR3nt: TGCGCCAGCAGCGGGCGGGACAGGGTCCAAGAGACCCAGTACTTC
abundance: -; v_gene: TRBV7-3; j_gene: TRBJ2-3; d_gene: TRBD1; CDR3aa: CASSLTGGIADTQYF; CDR3nt: TGTGCCAGCAGCCTTACAGGGGGTATCGCAGATACGCAGTATTTT
abundance: -; v_gene: TRBV6-5; j_gene: TRBJ1-2; d_gene: TRBD1; CDR3aa: CASSYSGTDLYGYTF; CDR3nt: TGTGCCAGCAGTTACTCCGGGACAGACCTCTATGGCTACACCTTC
abundance: -; v_gene: TRBV3-1/TRBV3-2; j_gene: TRBJ2-3; d_gene: -; CDR3aa: CASSQDKATWGTDTQYF; CDR3nt: TGTGCCAGCAGCCAAGATAAGGCGACGTGGGGCACAGATACGCAGTATTTT
abundance: -; v_gene: TRBV9; j_gene: TRBJ2-6; d_gene: TRBD1; CDR3aa: CASSPRPGQGAGANVLTF; CDR3nt: TGTGCCAGCAGCCCGCGTCCGGGACAGGGCGCTGGGGCCAACGTCCTGACTTTC
abundance: -; v_gene: TRBV11-2; j_gene: TRBJ2-3; d_gene: -; CDR3aa: CASSSPPEDTQYF; CDR3nt: TGTGCCAGCAGCTCACCCCCGGAGGATACGCAGTATTTT
abundance: -; v_gene: TRBV9; j_gene: TRBJ2-1; d_gene: -; CDR3aa: CASSVAGGRSYNEQFF; CDR3nt: TGTGCCAGCAGCGTAGCGGGGGGCCGGTCCTACAATGAGCAGTTCTTC
abundance: -; v_gene: TRBV27; j_gene: TRBJ1-1; d_gene: -; CDR3aa: CASSFSHSLDTEAFF; CDR3nt: TGTGCCAGCAGTTTCAGTCACAGCTTGGACACTGAAGCTTTCTTT
abundance: -; v_gene: TRBV7-9; j_gene: TRBJ2-5; d_gene: -; CDR3aa: CASSPGPYQETQYF; CDR3nt: TGTGCCAGCAGCCCGGGACCGTACCAAGAGACCCAGTACTTC
abundance: -; v_gene: TRBV6-5; j_gene: TRBJ2-3; d_gene: -; CDR3aa: CASSRGLITDTQYF; CDR3nt: TGTGCCAGCAGTCGGGGGCTGATCACAGATACGCAGTATTTT
abundance: -; v_gene: TRBV2; j_gene: TRBJ1-6; d_gene: -; CDR3aa: CASIGGSPLHF; CDR3nt: TGTGCCAGCATCGGGGGTTCACCCCTCCACTTT
abundance: -; v_gene: TRBV7-9; j_gene: TRBJ2-5; d_gene: -; CDR3aa: CASSQRQETQYF; CDR3nt: TGTGCCAGCAGCCAAAGACAAGAGACCCAGTACTTC
abundance: -; v_gene: TRBV19; j_gene: TRBJ1-1; d_gene: TRBD1; CDR3aa: CASRGQPEGRTEAFF; CDR3nt: TGTGCCAGTAGGGGACAGCCGGAAGGAAGGACTGAAGCTTTCTTT
abundance: -; v_gene: TRBV20-1; j_gene: TRBJ1-2; d_gene: TRBD1; CDR3aa: CSASRPGQVYGYTF; CDR3nt: TGCAGTGCTAGTAGGCCGGGACAGGTTTATGGCTACACCTTC
abundance: -; v_gene: TRBV29-1; j_gene: TRBJ1-4; d_gene: TRBD1; CDR3aa: CSVGAGGGEKLFF; CDR3nt: TGCAGCGTTGGGGCAGGGGGAGGTGAAAAACTGTTTTTT
abundance: -; v_gene: TRBV9; j_gene: TRBJ2-5; d_gene: TRBD2; CDR3aa: CASSVRGAWEETQYF; CDR3nt: TGTGCCAGCAGCGTGCGGGGGGCTTGGGAAGAGACCCAGTACTTC
abundance: -; v_gene: TRBV5-1; j_gene: TRBJ2-7; d_gene: -; CDR3aa: CASSLAPDSYEQYF; CDR3nt: TGCGCCAGCAGCTTGGCACCGGACTCCTACGAGCAGTACTTC
abundance: -; v_gene: TRBV5-6; j_gene: TRBJ2-7; d_gene: -; CDR3aa: CASSFWGRITYEQYF; CDR3nt: TGTGCCAGCAGCTTTTGGGGCCGAATTACCTACGAGCAGTACTTC
abundance: -; v_gene: TRBV2; j_gene: TRBJ1-5; d_gene: -; CDR3aa: CASSRRAQDQPQHF; CDR3nt: TGTGCCAGCAGTAGAAGGGCGCAGGATCAGCCCCAGCATTTT